These T cell receptor beta chains were read from a single sample in a study of OX40 agonist ivuxolimab in advanced cancers. Sequencing used immunoSEQ multiplex PCR; TCRdb keeps in-frame clones, though not all of them. This table has roughly 74,000 clones, about four fifths appearing once. Sequencing used CD4+ or CD8+ T cells sorted from blood, obtained in a trial of the OX40 agonist ivuxolimab. These receptor sequences come from an adult with an advanced solid tumor such as melanoma, head and neck, liver or kidney cancer. Each CDR3 is given with its conserved first and last residue. Each record gives: V gene, J gene, D gene, clone size, CDR3 DNA, CDR3 protein. A D gene is named only where the DNA matches it firmly. Only some rows state a clone size, as once, few, many or a class for expanded clones.

TRBV5-1	TRBJ2-2	-	-	TGCGCCAGCAAACGGGAGCCATCTACCGGGGAGCTGTTTTTT	CASKREPSTGELFF
TRBV4-1	TRBJ1-1	-	-	TGCGCCAGCAGCCAACTGCAGATGAACACTGAAGCTTTCTTT	CASSQLQMNTEAFF
TRBV7-9	TRBJ1-4	-	-	TGTGCCAGCAGCCAAGGACTGAACCAAGAAAAACTGTTTTTT	CASSQGLNQEKLFF
TRBV19	TRBJ2-3	TRBD2	once	TGTGCCAGTAGTATAGGGGGCCTAGCGGGGAGAGATACGCAGTATTTT	CASSIGGLAGRDTQYF
TRBV30	TRBJ2-3	TRBD2	-	TGTGCCTGGGAGGCCTTAGGGCTAGCGGGAGCAGATACGCAGTATTTT	CAWEALGLAGADTQYF
TRBV9	TRBJ2-3	-	-	TGTGCCAGCAGCGTCTCCCCTGGCCGCACAGATACGCAGTATTTT	CASSVSPGRTDTQYF
TRBV30	TRBJ2-7	TRBD1	-	TGTGCCTGGGAACAGGGGTTTAACTCCGAGCAGTACTTC	CAWEQGFNSEQYF
TRBV7-3	TRBJ2-1	-	-	TGTGCCAGCAGCTTAACGGGAGACGGCTACAATGAGCAGTTCTTC	CASSLTGDGYNEQFF
TRBV4-2	TRBJ1-4	-	few	TGTGCCAGCAGCCAGGCCCAGAGTGCAACTAATGAAAAACTGTTTTTT	CASSQAQSATNEKLFF
TRBV18	TRBJ2-5	-	few	TGTGCCAGCTCACCTGAAAGAGAGACCCAGTACTTC	CASSPERETQYF
TRBV7-8	TRBJ2-5	TRBD1	-	TGTGCCAGCAGCTTAGTGGTACAGGGGCGTCAAGAGACCCAGTACTTC	CASSLVVQGRQETQYF
TRBV27	TRBJ2-7	TRBD2	-	TGTGCCAGCAGTTCACAGCTAGCGGGAAGGATATACGAGCAGTACTTC	CASSSQLAGRIYEQYF
TRBV18	TRBJ2-1	-	-	TGTGCCAGCTCGCGACAGAAAGGACAGCACAATGAGCAGTTCTTC	CASSRQKGQHNEQFF
TRBV5-1	TRBJ1-2	-	-	TGCGCCAGCAGTTCGACCCAAGGGGGAGGCTATGGCTACACCTTC	CASSSTQGGGYGYTF
TRBV7-8	TRBJ1-1	-	-	TGTGCCAGCACCCTAGGGCCTGAAGCTTTCTTT	CASTLGPEAFF
TRBV19	TRBJ1-1	TRBD1	-	TGTGCCAGTAGTTCACCGGGACAGCCGAACACTGAAGCTTTCTTT	CASSSPGQPNTEAFF
TRBV7-8	TRBJ1-5	-	once	TGTGCCAGCAGCATACATAGCAATCAGCCCCAGCATTTT	CASSIHSNQPQHF
TRBV7-2	TRBJ2-3	-	-	TGTGCCAGCAGCTTAGCGAATGAGGGGGGACAATATTACACAGATACGCAGTATTTT	CASSLANEGGQYYTDTQYF